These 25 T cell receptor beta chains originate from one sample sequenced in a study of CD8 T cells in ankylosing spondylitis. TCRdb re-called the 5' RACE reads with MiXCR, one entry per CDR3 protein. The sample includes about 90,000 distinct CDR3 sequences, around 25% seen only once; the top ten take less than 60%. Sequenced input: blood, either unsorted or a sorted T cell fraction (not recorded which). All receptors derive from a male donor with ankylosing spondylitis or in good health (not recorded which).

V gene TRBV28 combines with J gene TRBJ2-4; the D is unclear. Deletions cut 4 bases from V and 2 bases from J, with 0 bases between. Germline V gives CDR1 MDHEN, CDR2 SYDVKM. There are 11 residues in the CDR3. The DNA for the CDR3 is TGTGCCAGCAGTTCCAAAAACATTCAGTACTTC. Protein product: CASSSKNIQYF. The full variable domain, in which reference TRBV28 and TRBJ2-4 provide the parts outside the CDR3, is DVKVTQSSRYLVKRTGEKVFLECVQDMDHENMFWYRQDPGLGLRLIYFSYDVKMKEKGDIPEGYSVSREKKERFSLILESASTNQTSMYLCASSSKNIQYFGAGTRLSVL.

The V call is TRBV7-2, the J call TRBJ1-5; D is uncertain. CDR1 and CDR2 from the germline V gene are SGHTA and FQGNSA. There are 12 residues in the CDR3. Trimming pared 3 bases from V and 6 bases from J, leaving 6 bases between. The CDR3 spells CASSFPGQPQHF. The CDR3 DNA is TGTGCCAGCAGCTTTCCCGGTCAGCCCCAGCATTTT.

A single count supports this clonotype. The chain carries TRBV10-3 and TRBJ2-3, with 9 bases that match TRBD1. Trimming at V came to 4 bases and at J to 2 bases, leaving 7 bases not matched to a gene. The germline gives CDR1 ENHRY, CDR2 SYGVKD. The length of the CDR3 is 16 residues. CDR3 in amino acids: CAISATGQGNTDTQYF. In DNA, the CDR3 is TGTGCCATCAGTGCAACGGGACAGGGTAACACAGATACGCAGTATTTT.

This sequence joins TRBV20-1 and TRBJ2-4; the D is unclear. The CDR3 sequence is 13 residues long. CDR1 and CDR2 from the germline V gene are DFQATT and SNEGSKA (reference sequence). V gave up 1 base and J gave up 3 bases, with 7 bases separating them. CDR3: CSARGQVKNIQYF. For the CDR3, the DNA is TGCAGTGCTAGAGGACAAGTCAAAAACATTCAGTACTTC.

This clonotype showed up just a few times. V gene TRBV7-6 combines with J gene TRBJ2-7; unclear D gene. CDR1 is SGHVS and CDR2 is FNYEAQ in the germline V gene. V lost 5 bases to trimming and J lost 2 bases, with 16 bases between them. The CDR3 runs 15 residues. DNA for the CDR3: TGTGCCAGCAGCCCATACACACGGCAGGCCTACGAGCAGTACTTC. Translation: CASSPYTRQAYEQYF. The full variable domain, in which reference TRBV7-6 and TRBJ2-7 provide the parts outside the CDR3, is GAGVSQSPRYKVTKRGQDVALRCDPISGHVSLYWYRQALGQGPEFLTYFNYEAQQDKSGLPNDRFSAERPEGSISTLTIQRTEQRDSAMYRCASSPYTRQAYEQYFGPGTRLTVT.

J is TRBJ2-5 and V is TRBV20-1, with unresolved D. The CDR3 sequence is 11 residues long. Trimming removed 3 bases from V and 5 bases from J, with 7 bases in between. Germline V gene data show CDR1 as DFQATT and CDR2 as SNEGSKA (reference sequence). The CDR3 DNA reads TGCAGTGCTAGTTTTGAGGAGACCCAGTACTTC. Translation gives CSASFEETQYF.

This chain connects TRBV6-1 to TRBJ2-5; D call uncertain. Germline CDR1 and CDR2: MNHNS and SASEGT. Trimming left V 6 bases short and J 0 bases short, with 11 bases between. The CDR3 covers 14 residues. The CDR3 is CASRPREYQETQYF. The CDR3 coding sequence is TGTGCCAGCAGGCCCCGCGAGTACCAAGAGACCCAGTACTTC.

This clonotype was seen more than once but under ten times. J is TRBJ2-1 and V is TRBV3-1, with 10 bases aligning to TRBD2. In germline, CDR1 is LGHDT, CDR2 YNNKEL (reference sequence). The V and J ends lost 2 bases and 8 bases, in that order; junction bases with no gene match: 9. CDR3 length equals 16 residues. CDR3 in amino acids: CASSQQSSGGVDEQFF. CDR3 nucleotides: TGTGCCAGCAGCCAACAATCTAGCGGGGGTGTAGATGAGCAGTTCTTC.

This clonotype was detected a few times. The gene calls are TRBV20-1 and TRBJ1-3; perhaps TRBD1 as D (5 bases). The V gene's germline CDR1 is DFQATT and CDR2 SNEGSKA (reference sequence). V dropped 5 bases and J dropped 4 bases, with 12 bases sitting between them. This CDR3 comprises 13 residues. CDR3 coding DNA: TGCAGTGCTCCAGACAGTCCGGGAAACACCATATATTTT. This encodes CSAPDSPGNTIYF.

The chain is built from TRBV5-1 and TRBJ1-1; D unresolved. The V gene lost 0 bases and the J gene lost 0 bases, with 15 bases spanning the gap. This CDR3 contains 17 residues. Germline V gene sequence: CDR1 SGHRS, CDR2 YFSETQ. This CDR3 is CASSLEVVGLLNTEAFF. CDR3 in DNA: TGCGCCAGCAGCTTGGAAGTCGTGGGTCTTTTGAACACTGAAGCTTTCTTT.

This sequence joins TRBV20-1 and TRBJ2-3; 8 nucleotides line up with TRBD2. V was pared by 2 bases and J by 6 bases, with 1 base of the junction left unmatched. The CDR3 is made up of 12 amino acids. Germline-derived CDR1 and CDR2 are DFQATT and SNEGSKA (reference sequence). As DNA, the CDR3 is TGCAGTGCTAGATCGGGGGGGGATACGCAGTATTTT. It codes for CSARSGGDTQYF.

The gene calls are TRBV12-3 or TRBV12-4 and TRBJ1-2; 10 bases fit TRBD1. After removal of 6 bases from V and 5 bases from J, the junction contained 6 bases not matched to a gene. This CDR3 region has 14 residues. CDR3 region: CASRTGGSSYGYTF. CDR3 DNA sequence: TGTGCCAGCAGGACAGGGGGCTCCTCTTATGGCTACACCTTC.

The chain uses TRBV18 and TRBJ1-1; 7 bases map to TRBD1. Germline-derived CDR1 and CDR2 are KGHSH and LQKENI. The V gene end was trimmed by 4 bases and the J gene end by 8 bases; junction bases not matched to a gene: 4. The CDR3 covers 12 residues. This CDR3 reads CASSLGTDEAFF. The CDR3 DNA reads TGTGCCAGCTCACTGGGGACAGACGAAGCTTTCTTT.

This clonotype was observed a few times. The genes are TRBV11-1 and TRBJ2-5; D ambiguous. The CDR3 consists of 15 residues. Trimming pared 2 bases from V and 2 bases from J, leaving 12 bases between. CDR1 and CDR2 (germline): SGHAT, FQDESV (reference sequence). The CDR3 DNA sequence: TGTGCCAGCAGCTTATGGTTTGGAGTTCAAGAGACCCAGTACTTC. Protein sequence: CASSLWFGVQETQYF.

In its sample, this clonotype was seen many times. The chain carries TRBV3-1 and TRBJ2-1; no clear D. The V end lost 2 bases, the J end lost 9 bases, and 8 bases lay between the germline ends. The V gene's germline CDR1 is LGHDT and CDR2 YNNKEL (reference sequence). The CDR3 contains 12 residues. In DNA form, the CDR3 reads TGTGCCAGCAGCCAATCTAGAGGTGAGCAGTTCTTC. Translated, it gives CASSQSRGEQFF.

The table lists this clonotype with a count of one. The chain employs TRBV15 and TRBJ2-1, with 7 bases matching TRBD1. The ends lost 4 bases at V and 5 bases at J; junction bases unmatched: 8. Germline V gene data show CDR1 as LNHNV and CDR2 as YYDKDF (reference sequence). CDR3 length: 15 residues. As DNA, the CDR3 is TGTGCCACCAGCACTAGGGGGCCCTTGGACAATGAGCAGTTCTTC. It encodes CATSTRGPLDNEQFF.

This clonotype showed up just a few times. The CDR3 sequence is CSAGPIKLDNSPLHF. CDR3 nucleotides: TGCAGTGCTGGACCCATCAAGCTGGATAATTCACCCCTCCACTTT. The chain has TRBV20-1 and TRBJ1-6; D call uncertain. Germline values: CDR1 DFQATT, CDR2 SNEGSKA (reference sequence). The V end was cut by 5 bases, the J end by 5 bases, with 16 bases between. The CDR3 length is 15 residues.

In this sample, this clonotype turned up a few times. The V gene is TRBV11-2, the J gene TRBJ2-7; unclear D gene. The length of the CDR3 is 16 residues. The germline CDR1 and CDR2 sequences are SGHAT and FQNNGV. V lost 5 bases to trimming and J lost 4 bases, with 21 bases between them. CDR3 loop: CASSPILVGIGYEQYF. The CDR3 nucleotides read TGTGCCAGCAGCCCCATTTTGGTAGGGATAGGTTACGAGCAGTACTTC.

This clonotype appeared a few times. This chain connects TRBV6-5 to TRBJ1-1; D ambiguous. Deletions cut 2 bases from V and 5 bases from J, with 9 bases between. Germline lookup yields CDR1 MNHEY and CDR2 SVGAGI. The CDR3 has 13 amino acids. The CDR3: CASSYTRETEAFF. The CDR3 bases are TGTGCCAGCAGTTACACACGGGAAACTGAAGCTTTCTTT.

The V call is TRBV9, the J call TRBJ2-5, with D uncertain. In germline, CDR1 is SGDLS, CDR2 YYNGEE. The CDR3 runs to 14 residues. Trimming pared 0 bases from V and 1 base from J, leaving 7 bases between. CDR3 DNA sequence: TGTGCCAGCAGCGTAGCGTCGGGCCAAGAGACCCAGTACTTC. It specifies CASSVASGQETQYF.

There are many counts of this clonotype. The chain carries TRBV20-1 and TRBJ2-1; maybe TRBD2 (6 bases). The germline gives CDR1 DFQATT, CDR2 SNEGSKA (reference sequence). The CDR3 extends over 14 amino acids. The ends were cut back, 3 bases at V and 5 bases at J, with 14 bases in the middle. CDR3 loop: CSASGAGQDNEQFF. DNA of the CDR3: TGCAGTGCTAGCGGAGCGGGTCAAGACAATGAGCAGTTCTTC.

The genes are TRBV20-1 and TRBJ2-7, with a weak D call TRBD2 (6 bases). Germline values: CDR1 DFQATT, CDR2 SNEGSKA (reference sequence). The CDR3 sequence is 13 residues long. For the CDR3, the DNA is TGCAGCACGGGGGATGAGAGCTCCTACGAGCAGTACGTC. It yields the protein CSTGDESSYEQYV.

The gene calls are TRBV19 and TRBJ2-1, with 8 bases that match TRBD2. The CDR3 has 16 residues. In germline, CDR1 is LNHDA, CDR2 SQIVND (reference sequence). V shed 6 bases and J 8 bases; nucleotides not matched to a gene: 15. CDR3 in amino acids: CASRQSGSGIVYEQFF. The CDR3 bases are TGTGCCAGTAGGCAAAGCGGGAGTGGAATTGTGTATGAGCAGTTCTTC.

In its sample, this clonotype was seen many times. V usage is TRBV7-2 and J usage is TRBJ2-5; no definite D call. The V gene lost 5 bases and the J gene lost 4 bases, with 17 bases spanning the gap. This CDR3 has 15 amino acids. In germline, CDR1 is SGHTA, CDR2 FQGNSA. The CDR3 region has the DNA TGTGCCAGCAGCCTACAGACCACGACCGGAGAGACCCAGTACTTC. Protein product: CASSLQTTTGETQYF.

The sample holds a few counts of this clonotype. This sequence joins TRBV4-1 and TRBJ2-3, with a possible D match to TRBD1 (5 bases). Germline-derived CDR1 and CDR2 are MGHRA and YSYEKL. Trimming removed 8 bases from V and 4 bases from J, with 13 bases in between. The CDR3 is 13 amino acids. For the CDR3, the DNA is TGCGCCAGCGGCGTAGAAGGGGCAGATACGCAGTATTTT. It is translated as CASGVEGADTQYF.